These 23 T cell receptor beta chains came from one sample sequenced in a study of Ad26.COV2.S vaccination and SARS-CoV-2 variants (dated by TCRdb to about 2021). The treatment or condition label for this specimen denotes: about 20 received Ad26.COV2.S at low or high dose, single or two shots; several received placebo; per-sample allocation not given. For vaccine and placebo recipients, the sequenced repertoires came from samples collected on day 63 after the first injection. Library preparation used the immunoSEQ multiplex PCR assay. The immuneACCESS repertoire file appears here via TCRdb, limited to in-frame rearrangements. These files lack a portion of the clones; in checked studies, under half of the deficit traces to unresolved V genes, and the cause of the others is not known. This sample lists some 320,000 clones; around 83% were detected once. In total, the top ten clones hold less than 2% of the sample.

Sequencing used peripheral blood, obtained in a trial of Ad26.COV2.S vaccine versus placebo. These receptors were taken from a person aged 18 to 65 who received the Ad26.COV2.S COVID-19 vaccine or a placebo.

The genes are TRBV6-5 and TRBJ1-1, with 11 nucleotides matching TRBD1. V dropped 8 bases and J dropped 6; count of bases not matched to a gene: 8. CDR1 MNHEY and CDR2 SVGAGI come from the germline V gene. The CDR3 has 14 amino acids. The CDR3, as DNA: TGTGCCAGCCTGAGGGACAGGGGGATCGCTGAAGCTTTCTTT. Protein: CASLRDRGIAEAFF.

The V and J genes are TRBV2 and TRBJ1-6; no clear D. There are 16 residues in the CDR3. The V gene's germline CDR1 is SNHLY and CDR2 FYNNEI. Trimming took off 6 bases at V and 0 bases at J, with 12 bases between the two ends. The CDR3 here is CASRQDSSSYNSPLHF. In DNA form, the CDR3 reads TGTGCCAGCAGGCAGGATTCCAGCTCCTATAATTCACCCCTCCACTTT.

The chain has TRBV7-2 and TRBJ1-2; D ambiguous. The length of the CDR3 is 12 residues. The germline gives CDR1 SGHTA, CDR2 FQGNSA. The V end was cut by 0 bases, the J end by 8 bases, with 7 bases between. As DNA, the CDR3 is TGTGCCAGCAGCTTAGCGGGTTCCGGCTACACCTTC. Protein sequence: CASSLAGSGYTF.

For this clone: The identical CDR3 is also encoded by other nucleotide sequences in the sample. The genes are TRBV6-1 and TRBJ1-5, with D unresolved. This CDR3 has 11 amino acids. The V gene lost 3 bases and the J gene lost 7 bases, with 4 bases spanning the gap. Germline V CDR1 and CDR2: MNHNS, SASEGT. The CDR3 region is CASSEGQPQHF. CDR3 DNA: TGTGCCAGCAGTGAGGGGCAGCCCCAGCATTTT.

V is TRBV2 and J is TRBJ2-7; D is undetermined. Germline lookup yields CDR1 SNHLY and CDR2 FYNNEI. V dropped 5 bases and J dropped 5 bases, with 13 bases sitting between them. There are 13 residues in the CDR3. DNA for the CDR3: TGTGCCAGCAGTACCGGGCCAGCCAACGAGCAGTACTTC. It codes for CASSTGPANEQYF. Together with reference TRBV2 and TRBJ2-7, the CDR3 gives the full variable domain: EPEVTQTPSHQVTQMGQEVILRCVPISNHLYFYWYRQILGQKVEFLVSFYNNEISEKSEIFDDQFSVERPDGSNFTLKIRSTKLEDSAMYFCASSTGPANEQYFGPGTRLTVT.

The CDR3 spells CASGRGITYEQYF. DNA for the CDR3: TGTGCCAGCGGACGTGGTATCACCTACGAGCAGTACTTC. This chain uses TRBV7-8 with TRBJ2-7; D is unresolved. Germline V gene lookup returns CDR1 SGHVS and CDR2 FQNEAQ. The CDR3 is 13 amino acids. V lost 8 bases, J lost 2 bases, and 13 bases lay in between.

As DNA, the CDR3 is TGTGCCAGCACCACGGACGGAGAGACCCAGTACTTC. Translated: CASTTDGETQYF. The chain couples TRBV5-4 to TRBJ2-5; D is ambiguous. The CDR3 spans 12 residues. Germline V lookup: CDR1 SGHNT, CDR2 YYREEE (reference sequence). Trimming removed 6 bases at V and 4 bases at J, with 10 bases between.

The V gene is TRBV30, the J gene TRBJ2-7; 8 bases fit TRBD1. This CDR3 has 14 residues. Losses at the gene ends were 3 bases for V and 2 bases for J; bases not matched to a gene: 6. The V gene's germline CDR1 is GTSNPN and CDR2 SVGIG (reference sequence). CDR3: CAWRTTGGPYEQYF. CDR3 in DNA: TGTGCCTGGAGGACCACAGGGGGACCCTACGAGCAGTACTTC.

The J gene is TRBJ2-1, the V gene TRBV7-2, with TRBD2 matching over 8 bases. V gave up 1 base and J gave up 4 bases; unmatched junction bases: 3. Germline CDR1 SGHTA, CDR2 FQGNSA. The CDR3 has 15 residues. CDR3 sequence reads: CASSLGGTRYNEQFF. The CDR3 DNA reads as TGTGCCAGCAGCTTAGGTGGGACTAGGTACAATGAGCAGTTCTTC. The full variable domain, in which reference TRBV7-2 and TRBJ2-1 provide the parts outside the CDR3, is GAGVSQSPSNKVTEKGKDVELRCDPISGHTALYWYRQSLGQGLEFLIYFQGNSAPDKSGLPSDRFSAERTGGSVSTLTIQRTQQEDSAVYLCASSLGGTRYNEQFFGPGTRLTVL.

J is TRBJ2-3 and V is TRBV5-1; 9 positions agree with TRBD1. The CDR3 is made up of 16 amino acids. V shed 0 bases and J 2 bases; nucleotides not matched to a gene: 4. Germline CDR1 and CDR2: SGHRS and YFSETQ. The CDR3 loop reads CASSLVTGGYTDTQYF. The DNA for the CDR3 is TGCGCCAGCAGCTTGGTAACAGGGGGCTACACAGATACGCAGTATTTT. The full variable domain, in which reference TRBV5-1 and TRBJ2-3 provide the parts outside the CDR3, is KAGVTQTPRYLIKTRGQQVTLSCSPISGHRSVSWYQQTPGQGLQFLFEYFSETQRNKGNFPGRFSGRQFSNSRSEMNVSTLELGDSALYLCASSLVTGGYTDTQYFGPGTRLTVL.

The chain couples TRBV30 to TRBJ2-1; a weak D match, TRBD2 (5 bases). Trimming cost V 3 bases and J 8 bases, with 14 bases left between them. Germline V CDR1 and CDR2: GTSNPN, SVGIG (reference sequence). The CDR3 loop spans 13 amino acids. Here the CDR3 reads CAWRGRENHEQFF. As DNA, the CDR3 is TGTGCCTGGAGAGGGAGAGAGAACCATGAGCAGTTCTTC.

CDR3 amino acids: CASPRGGRTDTQYF. Here the CDR3 DNA reads TGTGCCAGCCCGCGCGGGGGGCGCACAGATACGCAGTATTTT. J is TRBJ2-3 and V is TRBV19, with TRBD2 matching 8 bases. Germline V gene lookup returns CDR1 LNHDA and CDR2 SQIVND (reference sequence). V trimming: 9 bases; J trimming: 1 base; junction bases outside the gene matches: 6. CDR3 length: 14 amino acids.

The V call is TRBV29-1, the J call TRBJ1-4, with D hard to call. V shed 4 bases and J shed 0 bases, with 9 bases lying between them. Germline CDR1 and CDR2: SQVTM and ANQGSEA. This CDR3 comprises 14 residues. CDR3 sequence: CSVAPDTTNEKLFF. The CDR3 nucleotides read TGCAGCGTTGCCCCGGATACAACTAATGAAAAACTGTTTTTT.

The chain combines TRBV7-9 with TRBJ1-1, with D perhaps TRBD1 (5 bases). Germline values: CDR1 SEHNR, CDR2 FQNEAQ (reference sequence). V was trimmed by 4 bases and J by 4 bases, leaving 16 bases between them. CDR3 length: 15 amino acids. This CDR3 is CASSSTGGIGTEAFF. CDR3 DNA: TGTGCCAGCAGCTCCACTGGGGGAATTGGCACTGAAGCTTTCTTT.

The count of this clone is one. The CDR3 nucleotides read TGTGCCAGCTCACCTTCGGAGACCCAGTACTTC. It yields the protein CASSPSETQYF. The chain carries TRBV18 and TRBJ2-5, with D unclear. V was cut by 3 bases and J by 5 bases, with 4 bases left in between. The germline CDR1 and CDR2 sequences are KGHSH and LQKENI. The CDR3 consists of 11 residues. Variable domain in full (rest from reference TRBV18 and TRBJ2-5): NAGVMQNPRHLVRRRGQEARLRCSPMKGHSHVYWYRQLPEEGLKFMVYLQKENIIDESGMPKERFSAEFPKEGPSILRIQQVVRGDSAAYFCASSPSETQYFGPGTRLLVL.

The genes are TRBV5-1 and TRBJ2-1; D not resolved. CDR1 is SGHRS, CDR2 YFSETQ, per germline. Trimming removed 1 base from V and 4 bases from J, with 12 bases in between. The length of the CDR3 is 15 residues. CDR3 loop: CASSLRLVGYNEQFF. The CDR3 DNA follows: TGCGCCAGCAGCTTGCGGTTGGTGGGTTACAATGAGCAGTTCTTC. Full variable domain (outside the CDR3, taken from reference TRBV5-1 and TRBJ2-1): KAGVTQTPRYLIKTRGQQVTLSCSPISGHRSVSWYQQTPGQGLQFLFEYFSETQRNKGNFPGRFSGRQFSNSRSEMNVSTLELGDSALYLCASSLRLVGYNEQFFGPGTRLTVL.

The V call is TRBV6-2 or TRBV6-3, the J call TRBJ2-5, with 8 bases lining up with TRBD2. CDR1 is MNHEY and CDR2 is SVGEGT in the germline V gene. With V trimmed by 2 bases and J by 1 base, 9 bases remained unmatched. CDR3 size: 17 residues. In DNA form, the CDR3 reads TGTGCCAGCAGTTACGGATTTCTAGCGGGTCCCCAAGAGACCCAGTACTTC. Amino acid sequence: CASSYGFLAGPQETQYF.

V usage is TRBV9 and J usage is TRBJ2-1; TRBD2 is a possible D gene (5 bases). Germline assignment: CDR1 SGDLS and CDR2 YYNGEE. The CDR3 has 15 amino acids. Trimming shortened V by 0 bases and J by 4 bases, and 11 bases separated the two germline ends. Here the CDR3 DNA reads TGTGCCAGCAGCGTAGGTGGGGAGAAGTACAATGAGCAGTTCTTC. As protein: CASSVGGEKYNEQFF.

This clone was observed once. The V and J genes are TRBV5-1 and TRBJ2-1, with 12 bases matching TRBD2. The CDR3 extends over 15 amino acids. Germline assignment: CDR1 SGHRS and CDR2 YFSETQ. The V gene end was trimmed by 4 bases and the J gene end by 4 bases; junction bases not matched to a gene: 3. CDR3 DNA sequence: TGCGCCAGCAGCAGCGGGACTAGCGGGTACAATGAGCAGTTCTTC. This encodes CASSSGTSGYNEQFF.

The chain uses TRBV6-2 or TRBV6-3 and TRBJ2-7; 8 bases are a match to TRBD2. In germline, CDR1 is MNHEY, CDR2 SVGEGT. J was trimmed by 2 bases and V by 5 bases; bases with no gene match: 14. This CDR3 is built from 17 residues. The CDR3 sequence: CASSLAGGGPSTYEQYF. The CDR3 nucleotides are TGTGCCAGCAGTCTAGCCGGCGGGGGGCCTTCCACCTACGAGCAGTACTTC.

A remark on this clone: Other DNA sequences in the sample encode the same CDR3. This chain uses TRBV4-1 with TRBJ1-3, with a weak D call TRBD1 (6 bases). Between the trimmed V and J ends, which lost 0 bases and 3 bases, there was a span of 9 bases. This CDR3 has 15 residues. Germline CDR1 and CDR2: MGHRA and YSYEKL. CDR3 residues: CASSQEGGLGNTIYF. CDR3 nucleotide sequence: TGCGCCAGCAGCCAAGAGGGGGGGCTTGGAAACACCATATATTTT.

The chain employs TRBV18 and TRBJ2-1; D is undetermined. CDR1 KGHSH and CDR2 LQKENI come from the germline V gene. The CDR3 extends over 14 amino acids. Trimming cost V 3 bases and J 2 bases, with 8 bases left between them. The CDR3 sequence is CASSPESTYNEQFF. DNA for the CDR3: TGTGCCAGCTCACCCGAGTCGACCTACAATGAGCAGTTCTTC.

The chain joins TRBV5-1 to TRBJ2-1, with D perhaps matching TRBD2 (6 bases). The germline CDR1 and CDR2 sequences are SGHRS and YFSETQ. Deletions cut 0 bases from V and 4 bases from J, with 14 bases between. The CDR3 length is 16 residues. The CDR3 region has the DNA TGCGCCAGCAGCTTGGTGTGGGGGAGGTCATACAATGAGCAGTTCTTC. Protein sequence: CASSLVWGRSYNEQFF.